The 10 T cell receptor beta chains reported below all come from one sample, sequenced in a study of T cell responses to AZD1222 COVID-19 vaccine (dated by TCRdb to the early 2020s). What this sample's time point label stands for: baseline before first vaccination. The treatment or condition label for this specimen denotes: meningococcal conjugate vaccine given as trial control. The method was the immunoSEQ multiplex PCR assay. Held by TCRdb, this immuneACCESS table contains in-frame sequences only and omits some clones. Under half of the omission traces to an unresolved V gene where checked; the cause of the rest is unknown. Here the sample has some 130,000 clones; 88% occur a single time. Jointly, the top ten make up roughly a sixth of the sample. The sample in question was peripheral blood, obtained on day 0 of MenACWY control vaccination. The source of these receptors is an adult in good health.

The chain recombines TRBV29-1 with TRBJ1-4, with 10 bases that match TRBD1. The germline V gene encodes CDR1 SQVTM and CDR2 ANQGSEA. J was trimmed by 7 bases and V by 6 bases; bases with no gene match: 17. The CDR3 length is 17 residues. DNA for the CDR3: TGCAGCGTCATGCCGGGACAGGGGTTTCGAGAAGGTGAAAAACTGTTTTTT. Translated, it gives CSVMPGQGFREGEKLFF.

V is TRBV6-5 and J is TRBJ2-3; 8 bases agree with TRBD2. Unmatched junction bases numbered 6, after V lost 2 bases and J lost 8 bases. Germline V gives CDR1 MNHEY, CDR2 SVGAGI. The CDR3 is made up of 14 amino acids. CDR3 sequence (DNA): TGTGCCAGCAGTTACCAGGTAGCGGGACGTACGCAGTATTTT. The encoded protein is CASSYQVAGRTQYF.

CDR3: CARVREGLGELFF. Here the CDR3 DNA reads TGTGCCAGGGTTCGGGAGGGCCTCGGGGAGCTGTTTTTT. The chain carries TRBV21-1 and TRBJ2-2; TRBD2 is the table's D call and was not checked against the DNA. TRBV21-1 is a listed pseudogene. The CDR3 spans 13 residues.

Here the CDR3 DNA reads TGTGCCAGTACCGCCACGCGACCCGGGACTACCCTCACAGATACGCAGTATTTT. It translates to CASTATRPGTTLTDTQYF. The gene calls are TRBV19 and TRBJ2-3, with TRBD2 matching 7 bases. The CDR3 extends over 18 amino acids. The germline V gene has CDR1 LNHDA and CDR2 SQIVND (reference sequence). With 7 bases clipped from V and 2 bases from J, the junction kept 18 bases outside the gene matches. Based on the CDR3 plus reference TRBV19 and TRBJ2-3, the full variable domain is DGGITQSPKYLFRKEGQNVTLSCEQNLNHDAMYWYRQDPGQGLRLIYYSQIVNDFQKGDIAEGYSVSREKKESFPLTVTSAQKNPTAFYLCASTATRPGTTLTDTQYFGPGTRLTVL.

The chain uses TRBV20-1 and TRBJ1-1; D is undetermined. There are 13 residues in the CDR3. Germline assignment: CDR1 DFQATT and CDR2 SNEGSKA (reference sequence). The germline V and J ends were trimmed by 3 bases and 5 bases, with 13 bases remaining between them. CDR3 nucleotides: TGCAGTGCTAGTCGGAGGGCAGCAACTGAAGCTTTCTTT. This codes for CSASRRAATEAFF.

CDR3 in amino acids: CASSLRTSGSSTDTQYF. In DNA, the CDR3 is TGCGCCAGCAGCTTGCGGACTAGCGGCTCTAGCACAGATACGCAGTATTTT. The rearrangement links TRBV5-1 to TRBJ2-3; TRBD2 aligns across 10 bases. Germline V gene lookup returns CDR1 SGHRS and CDR2 YFSETQ. With 1 base clipped from V and 0 bases from J, the junction kept 5 bases outside the gene matches. CDR3 length: 17 residues.

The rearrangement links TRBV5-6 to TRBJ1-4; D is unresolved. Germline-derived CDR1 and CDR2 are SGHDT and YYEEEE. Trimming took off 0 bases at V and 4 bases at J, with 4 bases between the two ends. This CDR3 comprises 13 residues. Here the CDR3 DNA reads TGTGCCAGCAGCTTGGTCGATAATGAAAAACTGTTTTTT. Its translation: CASSLVDNEKLFF.

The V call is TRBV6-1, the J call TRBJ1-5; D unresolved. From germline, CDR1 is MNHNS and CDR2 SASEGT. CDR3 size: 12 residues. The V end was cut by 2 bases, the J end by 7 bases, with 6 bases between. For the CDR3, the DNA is TGTGCCAGCAGTGAATTGGGGCAGCCCCAGCATTTT. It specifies CASSELGQPQHF.

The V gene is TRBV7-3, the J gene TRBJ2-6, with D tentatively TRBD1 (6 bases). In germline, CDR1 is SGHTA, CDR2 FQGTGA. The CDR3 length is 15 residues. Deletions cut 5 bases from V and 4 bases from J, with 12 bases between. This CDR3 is CASSEQGYGANVLTF. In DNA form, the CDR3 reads TGTGCCAGCAGCGAGCAGGGGTACGGGGCCAACGTCCTGACTTTC.

The chain's CDR3 is CSVVLVGYTF. The DNA for the CDR3 is TGCAGCGTTGTTTTAGTTGGCTACACCTTC. The V gene is TRBV29-1, the J gene TRBJ1-2; D gene uncertain. This CDR3 region has 10 residues. Germline CDR1 and CDR2: SQVTM and ANQGSEA. Deletions cut 4 bases from V and 7 bases from J, with 7 bases between. Full variable domain (remainder filled in from reference TRBV29-1 and TRBJ1-2): SAVISQKPSRDICQRGTSLTIQCQVDSQVTMMFWYRQQPGQSLTLIATANQGSEATYESGFVIDKFPISRPNLTFSTLTVSNMSPEDSSIYLCSVVLVGYTFGSGTRLTVV.